This TCR beta chain was found in a study of T cells in Graves' hyperthyroidism and ophthalmopathy. Germline V gene lookup returns CDR1 SGHDN and CDR2 FVKESK. V dropped 2 bases and J dropped 12; count of bases not matched to a gene: 15. The CDR3 consists of 17 residues. What was amplified from RNA transcripts were TCR beta CDR3 regions. With the HTBI primer set, the TCR CDR3 went through a first round of RT-PCR. TCRdb itself ran the multiplex PCR reads through MiXCR, one entry per CDR3 protein. The table has approximately 640,000 distinct CDR3 sequences, roughly 15% seen once. Sequencing used blood. This sequence was found in a woman in her thirties with Graves' hyperthyroidism. The genes are TRBV14 and TRBJ2-1, with TRBD2 matching 11 bases. The CDR3 region is CASSQSELAGAVGRQFF. The CDR3 DNA is TGTGCCAGCAGCCAATCCGAACTAGCGGGAGCCGTAGGTAGGCAGTTCTTC.